The 5 T cell receptor beta chains reported below all come from one sample, sequenced in a study of technical replicates of blood from a few donors. Profiling relied on immunoSEQ multiplex PCR, and the TCRdb table lists in-frame clones only, not all of them. The data hold roughly 100,000 clones, with 90% to 97% observed a single time. Specimen: T cells isolated from PBMCs. The receptor set was obtained from a human donor in good health.

The chain couples TRBV2 to TRBJ2-7; D unclear. The CDR3 has 14 amino acids. Germline V lookup: CDR1 SNHLY, CDR2 FYNNEI. The V end lost 0 bases, the J end lost 5 bases, and 11 bases lay between the germline ends. The DNA for the CDR3 is TGTGCCAGCAGTGAAGCGCAACAGATCGACGAGCAGTACTTC. Translation: CASSEAQQIDEQYF.

The V and J genes are TRBV4-3 and TRBJ1-1; no firm D call. Trimming took 3 bases from V and 8 from J, leaving 13 bases between them. From germline, CDR1 is LGHNA and CDR2 YSLEER. There are 13 residues in the CDR3. CDR3: CASSHAGSKEAFF. The CDR3 DNA reads as TGCGCCAGCAGCCACGCGGGCTCCAAGGAAGCTTTCTTT.

The V gene is TRBV29-1, the J gene TRBJ2-7; 10 positions agree with TRBD2. The CDR3 contains 15 residues. Trimming removed 7 bases from V and 0 bases from J; junction bases left unmatched: 9. CDR1 SQVTM and CDR2 ANQGSEA come from the germline V gene. The CDR3 DNA sequence: TGCAGCGCCGGACTAGCGGAAAGCCCCTCCTACGAGCAGTACTTC. It is translated as CSAGLAESPSYEQYF.

As concerns this clone: Other DNA sequences in this specimen translate into the identical CDR3. The chain combines TRBV19 with TRBJ2-7, with 7 bases matching TRBD1. The CDR3 is 13 amino acids. The V gene end was trimmed by 5 bases and the J gene end by 3 bases; junction bases not matched to a gene: 4. Germline V gives CDR1 LNHDA, CDR2 SQIVND (reference sequence). The CDR3, as DNA: TGTGCCAGTAGTCGACAGGGCAGCTACGAGCAGTACTTC. It specifies CASSRQGSYEQYF.

The chain couples TRBV5-8 to TRBJ2-3; TRBD2 aligns across 12 bases. Trimming cost V 4 bases and J 10 bases; bases outside gene matches: 10. Germline values: CDR1 SGHTS, CDR2 YDEGEE. The CDR3 has 15 residues. Written as DNA, the CDR3 is TGTGCCAGCAGCCAAAGACTAGCGGGAGAGTCTGCGCAGTATTTT. Translation gives CASSQRLAGESAQYF.